This is a list of T cell receptor beta chains from one sample in a study of T cells after posttransplantation cyclophosphamide. The protocol was immunoSEQ multiplex PCR, while the TCRdb copy is restricted to in-frame clones and leaves out a portion. The counts give tens of thousands of clones, none of them seen only once; about 4.3% is held by the top ten. Material for sequencing was PBMCs. These receptors originate from a woman in her twenties or thirties in good health and a related stem cell transplant donor. The CDR3 runs from the conserved cysteine through the conserved F or W. The D gene is left open where the match is weak. Clone size is not always given. Where it is, it says once, few, many or a class for expanded clones.

size	V	D	J	CDR3	DNA
few	TRBV4-3	TRBD2	TRBJ2-7	CASSLTSGGAYEQYF	TGCGCCAGCAGCCTGACTAGCGGGGGTGCCTACGAGCAGTACTTC
few	TRBV5-6	-	TRBJ2-7	CASSSRGRGVSYEQYF	TGTGCCAGCAGCAGTCGGGGCAGGGGCGTATCCTACGAGCAGTACTTC
many	TRBV2	TRBD1	TRBJ1-2	CASREDRLVGDGYTF	TGTGCCAGCAGGGAGGACAGGCTCGTAGGGGATGGCTACACCTTC
few	TRBV9	TRBD2	TRBJ2-5	CASSLGGEDQYF	TGTGCCAGCAGTCTCGGGGGGGAGGACCAGTACTTC
-	TRBV7-2	-	TRBJ1-2	CASSPQNVGYTF	TGTGCCAGCAGCCCCCAGAACGTGGGCTACACCTTC
-	TRBV4-2	-	TRBJ2-3	CASSQDSFAGTPDTQYF	TGTGCCAGCAGCCAAGATAGTTTCGCGGGGACCCCAGATACGCAGTATTTT
-	TRBV2	TRBD2	TRBJ2-1	CASRNLAGGGNEQFF	TGTGCCAGCAGAAATCTAGCGGGGGGGGGCAATGAGCAGTTCTTC
many	TRBV28	TRBD2	TRBJ2-3	CASSFSGGPTDTQYF	TGTGCCAGCAGTTTCTCGGGGGGGCCAACAGATACGCAGTATTTT
many	TRBV12-3/TRBV12-4	-	TRBJ2-1	CASRLHREQFF	TGTGCCAGCAGGCTGCACAGGGAGCAGTTCTTC
-	TRBV5-1	-	TRBJ2-5	CASSLGGQNQETQYF	TGCGCCAGCAGCTTGGGTGGACAGAACCAAGAGACCCAGTACTTC
-	TRBV29-1	-	TRBJ2-7	CSVDLGGVSYEQYF	TGCAGCGTTGATTTGGGCGGGGTCTCCTACGAGCAGTACTTC
many	TRBV6-2/TRBV6-3	-	TRBJ2-3	CASSWPLPGDTQYF	TGTGCCAGCAGTTGGCCGCTCCCTGGTGATACGCAGTATTTT
many	TRBV6-2/TRBV6-3	-	TRBJ2-2	CASINEGFAGELFF	TGTGCCAGCATAAACGAGGGGTTCGCCGGGGAGCTGTTTTTT
medium-sized	TRBV19	TRBD1	TRBJ1-2	CASSARTGGAIDYGYTF	TGTGCCAGTAGTGCGCGGACAGGGGGCGCAATTGACTATGGCTACACCTTC